This TCR beta chain emerged from a study of cytomegalovirus exposure and HLA in healthy donors. Trimming at V came to 1 base and at J to 5 bases, leaving 5 bases not matched to a gene. Germline CDR1 and CDR2: SGHAT and FQNNGV. The CDR3 sequence is 16 residues long. Vbeta (60) and Jbeta (13) primers were used in the PCR. Only in-frame clones appear in the TCRdb table, and some are missing; sequencing was by immunoSEQ multiplex PCR. Among over 100,000 clones listed, 8.9% were seen once. Those who donated were healthy bone marrow donors. This clonotype was obtained from a woman in her thirties or forties in good health and CMV-seropositive. The material sequenced was PBMCs. The V and J genes are TRBV11-2 and TRBJ2-5, with 12 positions matching TRBD2. The CDR3 spells CASSLGTSGVGETQYF. The CDR3 DNA follows: TGTGCCAGCAGCTTAGGGACTAGCGGGGTAGGGGAGACCCAGTACTTC.